This TCR beta chain came from a study of shared clonotypes between healthy human individuals (dated by TCRdb to between 2020 and 2021). A note on the overall study: A couple of women and a few men aged 18 to 49 years were included in the cohort. For each donor, three plates each were used for CD4 naive and CD4 memory, two plates were used for CD8 naive, and one plate was used for CD8 memory. To estimate repertoire size and how much clonotypes are shared between individuals, the study performed deep sequencing of blood TCR repertoires from roughly five healthy adults. Libraries were prepared and TCR repertoires were sequenced by different laboratories using diverse techniques, in order to increase sequencing depth and limit assay-specific biases. Leukapheresis yielded between about 0.9 and 9 billion PBMCs per donor. Study-wide findings and limitations: When several donors were compared, the shared fraction of clonotypes was around 5% for naive CD4, roughly 3.3% for naive CD8, 2% to 2.5% for memory CD4, and 0.4% for memory CD8. Pairwise subsampling led to the expectation that sequencing depth would affect the degree of clonotype sharing among donors. Naive subsets generally had larger estimated clonotype richness than memory subsets. Because the study included only a small number of donors, the genetic and exposure-history diversity represented was limited. Incomplete sequencing was indicated by rarefaction of sorted-subset datasets, despite the large sequencing depth. Compared with non-shared clonotypes, clonotypes shared by all four sorted-subset donors had higher generation probabilities. Only blood was sampled, and tissue TCR repertoires likely differ from those in blood.

The donors were healthy, HIV-negative adults with no recently reported acute infections or vaccinations. Only Caucasian adults living in Nashville, Tennessee, USA were represented among the donors. CD4+ T cells were enriched through magnetic negative selection, after which naive cells were positively selected on CD45RA and the remaining negative fraction served as the memory subset. Blood was obtained by leukapheresis, after which PBMCs were separated by Ficoll-Histopaque density gradient centrifugation and cryopreserved in liquid nitrogen vapor phase. Analytical flow cytometry was used to check the purity and quantity of each magnetically sorted T cell population. Genomic DNA was isolated from each sorted fraction and quantified by UV absorbance on a Nanodrop 2000c. TCR CDR3 regions were amplified from genomic DNA by multiplex PCR using the deep immunoSEQ assay. For each cell subset, the extracted genomic DNA was distributed evenly across all wells of several immunoSEQ 96-well plates, and each plate served as one replicate. Each replicate PCR for sorted subsets received about 200 ng genomic DNA, equal to 28,000 or so T cell genomes. Purified libraries were measured with a Qubit 3.0 fluorometer, size-checked on a Bioanalyzer 2100, and measured again with the KAPA Library Quantification kit. Every immunoSEQ 96-well plate was sequenced on a separate single-read 150-cycle Illumina NextSeq 550 flow cell. From the authors' description of their analysis: The immunoSEQ output contained only junctional sequences without quality scores, so filtering could not match that applied to full-length reads. Sequences were annotated with PyIR, a Python wrapper for IgBLAST v1.9, and V/J genes and CDR3 were assigned using IMGT germline references. Reads with weak V/J assignments (E-value above 1e-6), missing CDR3, stop codons, out-of-frame junctions, or ambiguous translated residues were removed. V3J clonotypes were defined as sequences sharing an identical inferred V gene, J gene, and CDR3 amino acid sequence. To compute the percentage overlap between repertoires, the number of shared unique clonotypes was divided by the size of the smaller repertoire. RTK rarefaction, the Chao1 estimator, and Recon v2.1 estimates of unobserved clonotypes were used to assess repertoire richness. Generation probabilities were computed with OLGA for all TCRbeta clonotypes obtained by the gDNA method from four donors. What TCRdb holds here is the immuneACCESS table cut down to in-frame rearrangements. Part of the clones is not present; checked against another copy, under half of the missing clones reflect an unresolved V gene, and the others are unexplained. Clone size and V and J calls were adopted from that table, with D and trimming inferred from the DNA. The sample contains more than 2 million clones, approximately 94% of them found a single time. Of the sample, roughly 0.13% is held by the ten largest clones.

This clone was counted once. The specificity of this receptor is unknown. The sample holds no much larger clone one base away, and base qualities are not on file. Sequenced sample: naive CD4+ T cells sorted from blood. Read against the paper, the sample's cell subset or site label means: CD45RA+ positively selected. The clonotype originates from a man between 18 and 29 years old in good health.

CDR3 sequence: CASSPGGVALNTEAFF. The DNA is as follows: TGTGCCAGCAGTCCCGGGGGGGTTGCGTTGAACACTGAAGCTTTCTTT. The V and J segments used are TRBV28 and TRBJ1-1, with TRBD1 perhaps the D gene, on 5 matching bases. Its CDR3 holds 16 amino acids, cysteine through phenylalanine. Kept here is only the CDR3 DNA, which spans 48 bases and is read in frame from base 1. V is clipped by 5 bases and J by 0 bases, and the sequence between their germline boundaries is 16 bases long. The germline V gene encodes CDR1 MDHEN and CDR2 SYDVKM. When the CDR3 is completed using the reference TRBV28 and TRBJ1-1 genes on either side, the full variable domain is DVKVTQSSRYLVKRTGEKVFLECVQDMDHENMFWYRQDPGLGLRLIYFSYDVKMKEKGDIPEGYSVSREKKERFSLILESASTNQTSMYLCASSPGGVALNTEAFFGQGTRLTVV.